The 26 T cell receptor beta chains listed next were all sequenced from one sample in a study of T cells expressing NK-cell markers. Reprocessing the 5' RACE reads, TCRdb reports a single entry for every CDR3 protein and omits DNA. Its table records hundreds of thousands of distinct CDR3 sequences. The specimen sequenced was blood T cells: a sorted CD56 or NKG2C T cell subset, CD4+ or CD8+ T cells, or bulk PBMC T cells (not recorded which). All receptors derive from a woman aged 18-69 years in good health.

The J gene is TRBJ1-4, the V gene TRBV5-4; TCRdb reports TRBD1, a call that lacks DNA to check it against. This CDR3 region has 16 residues. Germline V gene sequence: CDR1 SGHNT, CDR2 YYREEE (reference sequence). CDR3 amino acids: CASSWMGQEAREKLFF.

The V call is TRBV28, the J call TRBJ1-2; TCRdb names TRBD1, which stays unverified in the absence of DNA. The CDR3 totals 12 residues. Germline V gene lookup returns CDR1 MDHEN and CDR2 SYDVKM. CDR3 protein: CASTGTVYGYTF.

The chain combines TRBV18 with TRBJ1-6. CDR1 is KGHSH and CDR2 is LQKENI in the germline V gene. The CDR3 runs to 13 residues. The CDR3 sequence is CASSPGNNSPLHF. The entire variable domain, with the rest obtained from reference TRBV18 and TRBJ1-6, is as follows: NAGVMQNPRHLVRRRGQEARLRCSPMKGHSHVYWYRQLPEEGLKFMVYLQKENIIDESGMPKERFSAEFPKEGPSILRIQQVVRGDSAAYFCASSPGNNSPLHFGNGTRLTVT.

The gene calls are TRBV5-4 and TRBJ2-7; TCRdb reports TRBD2, a call that lacks DNA to check it against. This CDR3 has 13 residues. Germline loops: CDR1 SGHNT, CDR2 YYREEE (reference sequence). This chain's CDR3 is CASRTGTSHEQYF.

The rearrangement joins TRBV5-4 to TRBJ2-3; the D call from TCRdb, TRBD1, cannot be confirmed without DNA. CDR3 length: 15 amino acids. Germline CDR1 reads SGHNT; CDR2 reads YYREEE (reference sequence). CDR3 region: CASSLWGQNTDTQYF. Full variable domain (remainder filled in from reference TRBV5-4 and TRBJ2-3): ETGVTQSPTHLIKTRGQQVTLRCSSQSGHNTVSWYQQALGQGPQFIFQYYREEENGRGNFPPRFSGLQFPNYSSELNVNALELDDSALYLCASSLWGQNTDTQYFGPGTRLTVL.

The genes are TRBV7-2 and TRBJ1-6. The CDR3 extends over 14 amino acids. The germline gives CDR1 SGHTA, CDR2 FQGNSA. CDR3 amino acids: CASSFGRNHSPLHF.

The genes are TRBV20-1 and TRBJ2-5; TCRdb's D gene call, TRBD1, goes unchecked for lack of DNA. Germline lookup yields CDR1 DFQATT and CDR2 SNEGSKA (reference sequence). This CDR3 contains 13 residues. The chain's CDR3 is CSALHPGGGTQYF.

The genes are TRBV15 and TRBJ1-1; the TCRdb call, TRBD1, lacks DNA for checking. The CDR3 runs to 16 residues. The V gene's germline CDR1 is LNHNV and CDR2 YYDKDF (reference sequence). CDR3 residues: CATSRAGNSMNTEAFF. Variable domain in full (rest from reference TRBV15 and TRBJ1-1): DAMVIQNPRYQVTQFGKPVTLSCSQTLNHNVMYWYQQKSSQAPKLLFHYYDKDFNNEADTPDNFQSRRPNTSFCFLDIRSPGLGDTAMYLCATSRAGNSMNTEAFFGQGTRLTVV.

J is TRBJ1-6 and V is TRBV12-3 or TRBV12-4; no DNA is available, so the TRBD1 call from TCRdb remains unchecked. The CDR3 covers 14 residues. CDR3 residues: CASRQQGANSPLHF.

The rearrangement links TRBV7-2 to TRBJ1-3. The germline V gene encodes CDR1 SGHTA and CDR2 FQGNSA. The CDR3 extends over 14 amino acids. CDR3 protein: CASSILSSGNTIYF.

The rearrangement joins TRBV6-4 to TRBJ2-3; the TRBD1 assignment by TCRdb is unverifiable without DNA. The germline V gene has CDR1 MRHNA and CDR2 SNTAGT. CDR3 length: 13 amino acids. CDR3: CASSARREDTQYF.

The V gene is TRBV5-1, the J gene TRBJ2-1; no DNA is available, so the TRBD2 call from TCRdb remains unchecked. This CDR3 has 15 residues. Germline CDR1 and CDR2: SGHRS and YFSETQ. The CDR3 sequence: CASSARASGGYEQFF.

The chain uses TRBV7-2 and TRBJ2-1; TCRdb names TRBD2, which stays unverified in the absence of DNA. Germline V gene sequence: CDR1 SGHTA, CDR2 FQGNSA. The CDR3 is 19 residues long. CDR3 residues: CASSLASVRLAEDYNEQFF.

The chain has TRBV6-2 or TRBV6-3 and TRBJ1-5; no DNA is available, so the TRBD1 call from TCRdb remains unchecked. The CDR3 is made up of 16 amino acids. Germline-derived CDR1 and CDR2 are MNHEY and SVGEGT. CDR3 protein: CASSRDRPISNQPQHF.

The CDR3 sequence is CASSFGSGSTEAFF. V usage is TRBV28 and J usage is TRBJ1-1. This CDR3 has 14 amino acids. Germline-derived CDR1 and CDR2 are MDHEN and SYDVKM.

The chain combines TRBV7-2 with TRBJ2-3; lacking DNA, the TRBD2 call made by TCRdb goes unchecked. Per germline, CDR1 SGHTA and CDR2 FQGNSA. This CDR3 contains 13 residues. The CDR3 reads CASTAGMTDTQYF.

The rearrangement joins TRBV18 to TRBJ2-3; the TCRdb call, TRBD1, lacks DNA for checking. This CDR3 region has 14 residues. Germline V lookup: CDR1 KGHSH, CDR2 LQKENI. The CDR3 spells CASPPGGPTDTQYF.

The rearrangement joins TRBV6-2 or TRBV6-3 to TRBJ2-7; TCRdb's D call, TRBD2, is unchecked because there is no DNA. Germline CDR1 reads MNHEY; CDR2 reads SVGEGT. The CDR3 has 15 residues. The CDR3 region is CASSYLLAGAYEQYF.

The J gene is TRBJ2-5, the V gene TRBV7-3. Germline V CDR1 and CDR2: SGHTA, FQGTGA. This CDR3 is 15 amino acids long. The CDR3: CASRSTLMYQETQYF. Filled out from reference TRBV7-3 and TRBJ2-5, the complete variable domain reads GAGVSQTPSNKVTEKGKYVELRCDPISGHTALYWYRQSLGQGPEFLIYFQGTGAADDSGLPNDRFFAVRPEGSVSTLKIQRTERGDSAVYLCASRSTLMYQETQYFGPGTRLLVL.

V usage is TRBV6-5 and J usage is TRBJ2-7; TCRdb names TRBD1, which stays unverified in the absence of DNA. Germline CDR1 MNHEY, CDR2 SVGAGI. The CDR3 extends over 15 amino acids. The chain's CDR3 is CASSYSGGPQDEQYF.

This chain links TRBV20-1 with TRBJ1-6. The CDR3 runs 14 residues. Germline loops: CDR1 DFQATT, CDR2 SNEGSKA (reference sequence). This CDR3 is CSANPGPLGSPLHF.

This rearrangement joins TRBV7-9 to TRBJ1-1; lacking DNA, the TRBD1 call made by TCRdb goes unchecked. Germline-derived CDR1 and CDR2 are SEHNR and FQNEAQ (reference sequence). There are 12 residues in the CDR3. Here the CDR3 reads CASSTPNTEAFF.

This chain connects TRBV7-2 to TRBJ2-3; TCRdb proposes TRBD2, but this gene call is untestable without DNA. Looked up from germline, CDR1 is SGHTA and CDR2 is FQGNSA. The CDR3 totals 16 residues. The CDR3: CASSFVAGGSTDTQYF.

V gene TRBV7-9 combines with J gene TRBJ2-2; no DNA is available, so the TRBD2 call from TCRdb remains unchecked. CDR3 length: 16 amino acids. Germline CDR1 SEHNR, CDR2 FQNEAQ (reference sequence). The CDR3 loop reads CASSFRTSENTGELFF.

J is TRBJ2-3 and V is TRBV18. CDR1 is KGHSH and CDR2 is LQKENI in the germline V gene. CDR3 length equals 12 residues. CDR3 residues: CASSPYFDTQYF.

The rearrangement links TRBV12-3 or TRBV12-4 to TRBJ2-1; TCRdb lists TRBD1, though no DNA is available to test this call. This CDR3 is 15 amino acids long. CDR3 protein: CASSLGQGASNEQFF.